The next 20 T cell receptor beta chains were all read from a single sample in a study of molecular identifiers for immune sequencing clone quantification. TCRdb re-called the PCR reads with MiXCR, one entry per CDR3 protein. The data show about 68,000 distinct CDR3 sequences, about a sixth seen once. The sequencing sample was made of naive CD8+ T cells from blood, with Jurkat cell RNA spiked in. Subset denoted: FACS-sorted CD8+CD4-CCR7+CD45RA+ naive T cells. All receptors come from a human donor in good health. Some libraries in this study had Jurkat cell RNA spiked in.

This clonotype was seen repeatedly, ten times or more. This sequence joins TRBV24-1 and TRBJ2-1; TRBD1 matches at 10 bases. The CDR3 is 15 amino acids. Per germline, CDR1 KGHDR and CDR2 SFDVKD. Trimming at V came to 4 bases and at J to 7 bases, leaving 6 bases not matched to a gene. CDR3 protein: CATSDYMDRGNEQFF. In DNA, the CDR3 is TGTGCCACCAGTGACTATATGGACAGGGGGAATGAGCAGTTCTTC.

This clonotype was detected many times. The chain is built from TRBV19 and TRBJ2-7, with D perhaps TRBD1 (6 bases). The V end lost 4 bases, the J end lost 0 bases, and 10 bases lay between the germline ends. The germline CDR1 and CDR2 sequences are LNHDA and SQIVND (reference sequence). The CDR3 is 14 residues long. CDR3: CASSTRDTSYEQYF. The CDR3 nucleotides are TGTGCCAGTAGTACCCGGGACACCTCCTACGAGCAGTACTTC.

This clonotype was counted at least ten times. This chain connects TRBV28 to TRBJ2-2; D unresolved. The CDR3 sequence is 13 residues long. Germline assignment: CDR1 MDHEN and CDR2 SYDVKM. The germline V and J ends were trimmed by 3 bases and 4 bases, with 6 bases remaining between them. The CDR3 DNA reads as TGTGCCAGCAGTTTCCGGTCCACCGGGGAGCTGTTTTTT. Its protein is CASSFRSTGELFF.

This clonotype showed up many times. The chain couples TRBV5-1 to TRBJ2-7; the D gene is possibly TRBD1 (5 bases). Germline assignment: CDR1 SGHRS and CDR2 YFSETQ. The V end was cut by 0 bases, the J end by 4 bases, with 14 bases between. There are 15 residues in the CDR3. For the CDR3, the DNA is TGCGCCAGCAGCTTGGTGCAGGGCGGAGAGTACGAGCAGTACTTC. This gives the protein CASSLVQGGEYEQYF.

This clonotype showed up many times. CDR3 bases: TGTGCCAGCAGTAGCGGCTCCGGGGAGCTGTTTTTT. This translates into CASSSGSGELFF. J is TRBJ2-2 and V is TRBV2, with D possibly matching TRBD2 (5 bases). Germline V CDR1 and CDR2: SNHLY, FYNNEI. This CDR3 comprises 12 residues. The germline V and J ends were trimmed by 5 bases and 6 bases, with 7 bases remaining between them. The variable domain in full, completed from reference TRBV2 and TRBJ2-2, reads EPEVTQTPSHQVTQMGQEVILRCVPISNHLYFYWYRQILGQKVEFLVSFYNNEISEKSEIFDDQFSVERPDGSNFTLKIRSTKLEDSAMYFCASSSGSGELFFGEGSRLTVL.

This clonotype was observed at least ten times. The genes are TRBV7-2 and TRBJ2-7, with a weak D call TRBD2 (5 bases). The V gene lost 4 bases and the J gene lost 0 bases, with 16 bases spanning the gap. The CDR3 runs 16 residues. Germline V CDR1 and CDR2: SGHTA, FQGNSA. CDR3 DNA: TGTGCCAGCAGCTATGGCGCTTGGGGAGCCTCCTACGAGCAGTACTTC. This gives the protein CASSYGAWGASYEQYF.

At least ten counts were recorded for this clonotype. The V and J genes are TRBV29-1 and TRBJ2-6; 7 bases match TRBD1. Germline V lookup: CDR1 SQVTM, CDR2 ANQGSEA. With 3 bases clipped from V and 0 bases from J, the junction kept 8 bases outside the gene matches. This CDR3 has 17 residues. The CDR3 nucleotides read TGCAGCGTTGACACCGGGACAGTTAACTCTGGGGCCAACGTCCTGACTTTC. Its translation is CSVDTGTVNSGANVLTF. Full variable domain (rest looked up from reference TRBV29-1 and TRBJ2-6): SAVISQKPSRDICQRGTSLTIQCQVDSQVTMMFWYRQQPGQSLTLIATANQGSEATYESGFVIDKFPISRPNLTFSTLTVSNMSPEDSSIYLCSVDTGTVNSGANVLTFGAGSRLTVL.

In its sample, this clonotype was seen a few times. CDR3 DNA sequence: TGTGCCAGTAGTAGGGACAGGGGATTGGACAATGAGCAGTTCTTC. It codes for CASSRDRGLDNEQFF. The V and J genes are TRBV19 and TRBJ2-1; 10 bases align to TRBD1. V lost 4 bases to trimming and J lost 5 bases; unmatched junction nucleotides: 5. The CDR3 contains 15 residues. CDR1 and CDR2 (germline): LNHDA, SQIVND (reference sequence).

The table lists this clonotype with many counts. The V and J genes are TRBV6-4 and TRBJ1-1; 7 bases line up with TRBD1. CDR1 MRHNA and CDR2 SNTAGT come from the germline V gene. V gave up 3 bases and J gave up 4 bases; unmatched junction bases: 5. The CDR3 is made up of 14 amino acids. The CDR3 DNA sequence: TGTGCCAGCAGTGAAGGAAGGGGGCTCACTGAAGCTTTCTTT. It is translated as CASSEGRGLTEAFF.

This clonotype showed up many times. The genes are TRBV5-1 and TRBJ2-7; D unclear. V dropped 3 bases and J dropped 0 bases, with 16 bases sitting between them. Germline loops: CDR1 SGHRS, CDR2 YFSETQ. CDR3 length: 16 amino acids. Here the CDR3 DNA reads TGCGCCAGCAGCTCCGACGGGCTCGCGGCCTCCTACGAGCAGTACTTC. It yields the protein CASSSDGLAASYEQYF.

This clonotype was picked up a small number of times. DNA for the CDR3: TGTGCCAGCAGCTTAGTCGGATTCTACGAGCAGTACTTC. It codes for CASSLVGFYEQYF. The rearrangement links TRBV7-9 to TRBJ2-7; D remains unclear. The V gene's germline CDR1 is SEHNR and CDR2 FQNEAQ (reference sequence). This CDR3 contains 13 residues. V lost 1 base and J 3 bases, leaving 7 bases between the germline ends.

This clonotype has at least ten counts. The J gene is TRBJ1-4, the V gene TRBV7-2; unclear D gene. Trimming pared 1 base from V and 8 bases from J, leaving 14 bases between. The CDR3 consists of 15 residues. CDR1 is SGHTA, CDR2 FQGNSA, per germline. CDR3 DNA sequence: TGTGCCAGCAGCTTAGGATTGGATGCGGGGGAAAAACTGTTTTTT. Amino acids: CASSLGLDAGEKLFF. Based on the CDR3 plus reference TRBV7-2 and TRBJ1-4, the full variable domain is GAGVSQSPSNKVTEKGKDVELRCDPISGHTALYWYRQSLGQGLEFLIYFQGNSAPDKSGLPSDRFSAERTGGSVSTLTIQRTQQEDSAVYLCASSLGLDAGEKLFFGSGTQLSVL.

With regard to this clonotype: This could be a read error, since a much larger clone is one nucleotide away. The chain has TRBV6-2 or TRBV6-3 and TRBJ2-2; no clear D. Germline V gene data show CDR1 as MNHEY and CDR2 as SVGEGT. There are 12 residues in the CDR3. The CDR3, as DNA: TGTGCCAGCAGTTACCCGGTCCCGGAGCTGGTTTTT. This translates into CASSYPVPELVF.

At least ten counts were recorded for this clonotype. The V and J genes are TRBV20-1 and TRBJ2-7, with 11 positions matching TRBD1. The V gene end was trimmed by 5 bases and the J gene end by 5 bases; junction bases not matched to a gene: 5. The CDR3 extends over 13 amino acids. The V gene's germline CDR1 is DFQATT and CDR2 SNEGSKA (reference sequence). The CDR3 reads CSAPGTGGHEQYF. The CDR3 DNA reads as TGCAGTGCTCCCGGGACAGGGGGGCACGAGCAGTACTTC.

Worth noting for this clonotype: A much larger clone differs from this one at a single base, so this may be a read error. The chain links TRBV5-1 to TRBJ2-5, with 7 bases identical to TRBD1. Germline V lookup: CDR1 SGHRS, CDR2 YFSETQ. The CDR3 contains 14 residues. CDR3 sequence (DNA): TGCGCCGGCAGCTCGGACAGGTTTCAAGAGACCCAGTACTTC. The encoded protein is CAGSSDRFQETQYF.

This clonotype appeared many times. The chain links TRBV29-1 to TRBJ2-1, with TRBD2 identical over 8 bases. The germline gives CDR1 SQVTM, CDR2 ANQGSEA. The CDR3 has 16 amino acids. V was pared by 2 bases and J by 3 bases, with 9 bases of the junction left unmatched. The CDR3 nucleotides read TGCAGCGTTGAAAAAACTAGCGGAACGAACTACAATGAGCAGTTCTTC. It specifies CSVEKTSGTNYNEQFF.

Ten or more counts support this clonotype. CDR3 protein: CSAPSGTRVYEQFF. For the CDR3, the DNA is TGCAGTGCCCCCTCCGGGACTAGGGTGTATGAGCAGTTCTTC. This chain joins TRBV20-1 and TRBJ2-1, with 8 nucleotides matching TRBD2. This CDR3 has 14 amino acids. The germline V gene has CDR1 DFQATT and CDR2 SNEGSKA (reference sequence). The V and J ends lost 6 bases and 8 bases, in that order; junction bases with no gene match: 12.

In its sample, this clonotype was seen many times. V is TRBV25-1 and J is TRBJ1-2, with 10 bases matching TRBD1. Germline V CDR1 and CDR2: MGHDK, SYGVNS. The CDR3 runs to 16 residues. J was trimmed by 6 bases and V by 3 bases; bases with no gene match: 10. CDR3 region: CASSEWEGTGDHGYTF. CDR3 nucleotides: TGTGCCAGCAGTGAGTGGGAGGGGACAGGGGATCATGGCTACACCTTC.

This clonotype has just one count. This likely comes from a read error, as the CDR3 has no conserved phenylalanine or tryptophan at its end. The chain recombines TRBV15 with TRBJ2-5, with D possibly matching TRBD2 (6 bases). The CDR3 has 15 residues. The germline CDR1 and CDR2 sequences are LNHNV and YYDKDF (reference sequence). Trimming stripped 6 bases from V and 1 base from J, with 15 bases between. CDR3 sequence: CATRTESSGQETQYS. CDR3 DNA: TGTGCCACCAGAACAGAGAGTAGCGGCCAAGAGACCCAGTACTCC.

This clonotype was recorded many times. This chain uses TRBV10-1 with TRBJ2-1; D perhaps matches TRBD2 (5 bases). The CDR3 consists of 13 residues. V lost 7 bases, J lost 6 bases, and 13 bases lay in between. Germline V gene lookup returns CDR1 WNHNN and CDR2 SYGVQD (reference sequence). The CDR3 DNA reads TGCGCCAGCAAGGGAGTTTTAGGCAATGAGCAGTTCTTC. This translates into CASKGVLGNEQFF.